This T cell receptor (beta chain) was found in a study of shared clonotypes between healthy human individuals. Study results and caveats: Memory subsets generally showed smaller estimated richness than naive subsets did. Clonotypes shared by all four sorted-subset donors had higher generation probabilities than non-shared clonotypes.

Only CD45RO-negative cells positively selected for CCR7 counted as naive CD8 cells, so terminally differentiated effector memory CD45RA+ cells were excluded. Researchers divided each subset's genomic DNA evenly across several immunoSEQ plates. The repertoire was sequenced with immunoSEQ multiplex PCR; TCRdb's copy has only in-frame clones and lacks some. The sample records about 2.2 million clones, roughly 93% being singletons. As regards this clone: Its antigen is still unknown.

This CDR3 is 14 amino acids long. Germline assignment: CDR1 SGHVS and CDR2 FQNEAQ. Trimming at V came to 5 bases and at J to 4 bases, leaving 6 bases not matched to a gene. The chain links TRBV7-8 to TRBJ1-1, with 8 nucleotides matching TRBD1. The sequencing sample was made of naive CD8+ T cells from PBMCs. The sequence was collected from a man aged 18-30 years in good health. Some clones in this sample may be carry-over from other donors' samples. CDR3 amino acids: CASSQDRGATEAFF. The CDR3 region has the DNA TGTGCCAGCAGCCAAGACAGGGGAGCCACTGAAGCTTTCTTT.